This T cell receptor beta chain was sequenced in a study of T cell responses to AZD1222 COVID-19 vaccine. V was trimmed by 0 bases and J by 7 bases, leaving 19 bases between them. Germline assignment: CDR1 SGHNT and CDR2 YYREEE (reference sequence). The length of the CDR3 is 17 residues. This table comes from immunoSEQ multiplex PCR, and its TCRdb copy is limited to in-frame clones, with some not included. The sample includes around 88,000 clones, approximately 85% of them seen just once. The sample in question was peripheral blood, obtained on day 0 of AZD1222 vaccination. The TCR comes from an adult in good health. The genes are TRBV5-4 and TRBJ1-4; D perhaps matches TRBD1 (6 bases). The CDR3 loop is CASSLAASDRRGEKLFF. The CDR3 DNA reads as TGTGCCAGCAGCTTGGCGGCCTCCGACAGGCGAGGTGAAAAACTGTTTTTT. Complete variable domain (other parts from reference TRBV5-4 and TRBJ1-4): ETGVTQSPTHLIKTRGQQVTLRCSSQSGHNTVSWYQQALGQGPQFIFQYYREEENGRGNFPPRFSGLQFPNYSSELNVNALELDDSALYLCASSLAASDRRGEKLFFGSGTQLSVL.